These 16 T cell receptor beta chains came from one sample sequenced in a study of blood T cell repertoires in COVID-19. The table came from immunoSEQ multiplex PCR; TCRdb's copy has only in-frame clones and leaves some out. The sample lists about 150,000 clones, just under 85% occurring once. Sequencing was carried out using peripheral blood. The receptor source for this set is a woman aged 60 to 75 with acute or convalescent COVID-19.

The chain has TRBV29-1 and TRBJ1-1; D possibly corresponds to TRBD1 (5 bases). This CDR3 spans 12 amino acids. Germline CDR1 SQVTM, CDR2 ANQGSEA. The V gene lost 2 bases and the J gene lost 6 bases, with 10 bases spanning the gap. For the CDR3, the DNA is TGCAGCGTTGAACAGGGTCTTGCTGAAGCTTTCTTT. This sequence encodes CSVEQGLAEAFF.

The gene calls are TRBV4-2 and TRBJ2-2; 10 bases fit TRBD1. The CDR3 totals 15 residues. Germline V gives CDR1 LGHNA, CDR2 YNFKEQ. V gave up 4 bases and J gave up 7 bases; unmatched junction bases: 6. The CDR3 DNA follows: TGTGCCAGCAGCCTCCGACAGGGGGCGGGCGGGGAGCTGTTTTTT. It yields the protein CASSLRQGAGGELFF.

The rearrangement links TRBV3-1 (or the pseudogene TRBV3-2) to TRBJ2-1, with D uncertain. Trimming cost V 2 bases and J 0 bases, with 8 bases left between them. The germline CDR1 and CDR2 sequences are LGHDT and YNNKEL (reference sequence). The CDR3 totals 15 residues. CDR3 residues: CASSQTASSYNEQFF. For the CDR3, the DNA is TGTGCCAGCAGCCAAACAGCAAGCTCCTACAATGAGCAGTTCTTC.

The chain employs TRBV30 and TRBJ1-1; no firm D call. The germline V gene has CDR1 GTSNPN and CDR2 SVGIG (reference sequence). V lost 0 bases, J lost 11 bases, and 10 bases lay in between. This CDR3 spans 11 amino acids. CDR3 sequence reads: CAWSVHPTAFF. As DNA, the CDR3 is TGTGCCTGGAGTGTACACCCCACCGCTTTCTTT. Based on the CDR3 plus reference TRBV30 and TRBJ1-1, the full variable domain is SQTIHQWPATLVQPVGSPLSLECTVEGTSNPNLYWYRQAAGRGLQLLFYSVGIGQISSEVPQNLSASRPQDRQFILSSKKLLLSDSGFYLCAWSVHPTAFFGQGTRLTVV.

The chain carries TRBV7-2 and TRBJ1-5; no definite D call. V was pared by 2 bases and J by 0 bases, with 8 bases between. The CDR3 is made up of 15 amino acids. The germline CDR1 and CDR2 sequences are SGHTA and FQGNSA. The CDR3 DNA reads TGTGCCAGCAGCTTACAAGCAAATAGCAATCAGCCCCAGCATTTT. It specifies CASSLQANSNQPQHF.

This CDR3 is CSASRTSGGARYNEQFF. DNA for the CDR3: TGCAGTGCTAGTAGAACTAGCGGGGGGGCCCGGTACAATGAGCAGTTCTTC. V gene TRBV20-1 combines with J gene TRBJ2-1; 13 bases fit TRBD2. The trim removed 3 bases at V and 4 bases at J, leaving 9 bases unmatched. Germline lookup yields CDR1 DFQATT and CDR2 SNEGSKA (reference sequence). CDR3 length equals 17 residues.

The CDR3 sequence is CASTGGAYEQFF. CDR3 DNA: TGTGCCAGCACGGGGGGGGCTTATGAGCAGTTCTTC. This sequence joins TRBV28 and TRBJ2-1; 8 bases are shared with TRBD2. The germline V gene encodes CDR1 MDHEN and CDR2 SYDVKM. CDR3 length equals 12 residues. With V trimmed by 7 bases and J by 8 bases, 4 bases remained unmatched.

This chain joins TRBV7-9 and TRBJ1-2; D is undetermined. The CDR3 sequence is 15 residues long. The V end lost 5 bases, the J end lost 2 bases, and 15 bases lay between the germline ends. Germline CDR1 SEHNR, CDR2 FQNEAQ (reference sequence). The CDR3 sequence is CASSPISGLNYGYTF. CDR3 nucleotides: TGTGCCAGCAGCCCTATTTCCGGACTGAACTATGGCTACACCTTC.

The chain combines TRBV20-1 with TRBJ2-1, with D possibly being TRBD1 (6 bases). V gave up 6 bases and J gave up 12 bases, with 12 bases separating them. CDR1 and CDR2 (germline): DFQATT, SNEGSKA (reference sequence). The CDR3 sequence is 10 residues long. CDR3 coding DNA: TGCAGTGCCGCAGGGGTTGTGCAGTTCTTC. Translated: CSAAGVVQFF.

The chain combines TRBV9 with TRBJ1-4, with D hard to call. Germline assignment: CDR1 SGDLS and CDR2 YYNGEE. V lost 0 bases, J lost 3 bases, and 9 bases lay in between. CDR3 length: 15 amino acids. The CDR3 DNA is TGTGCCAGCAGCGTAGGGGCATTACCTAATGAAAAACTGTTTTTT. As protein: CASSVGALPNEKLFF.

This clone was seen only once. The CDR3 DNA reads TGTGCCAGCAGCATAACAGGGATCTATGGCTACACCTTC. The encoded protein is CASSITGIYGYTF. The chain recombines TRBV7-9 with TRBJ1-2; D is possibly TRBD1 (6 bases). Trimming shortened V by 5 bases and J by 4 bases, and 11 bases separated the two germline ends. The CDR3 sequence is 13 residues long. Germline CDR1 and CDR2: SEHNR and FQNEAQ (reference sequence).

The J gene is TRBJ2-1, the V gene TRBV19, with 13 positions matching TRBD2. Trimming removed 6 bases from V and 8 bases from J; junction bases left unmatched: 7. Germline lookup yields CDR1 LNHDA and CDR2 SQIVND (reference sequence). The CDR3 contains 15 residues. The CDR3 bases are TGTGCCAGTAGAATCACTAGCGGGGGGGCCTATGAGCAGTTCTTC. The encoded protein is CASRITSGGAYEQFF.

V and J are TRBV28 and TRBJ1-4; 8 bases line up with TRBD1. The V gene's germline CDR1 is MDHEN and CDR2 SYDVKM. This CDR3 comprises 16 residues. The junction had 10 bases not matched to a gene; V was cut back by 5 bases and J by 5 bases. CDR3 DNA: TGTGCCAGCAGTCGTGACAGGGGCCTCGTCAATGAAAAACTGTTTTTT. Protein product: CASSRDRGLVNEKLFF.

A few counts support this clone. This rearrangement joins TRBV5-1 to TRBJ1-6, with TRBD1 matching over 9 bases. V shed 2 bases, J shed 7 bases, and the junction held 4 bases outside the gene matches. This CDR3 contains 15 residues. The V gene's germline CDR1 is SGHRS and CDR2 YFSETQ. The CDR3 loop reads CASSLQGAQNSPLHF. The CDR3 DNA reads as TGCGCCAGCAGCTTACAGGGGGCGCAAAATTCACCCCTCCACTTT.

The chain joins TRBV12-3 or TRBV12-4 to TRBJ1-4; 8 bases fit TRBD1. CDR3 length: 12 amino acids. After removal of 5 bases from V and 7 bases from J, the junction contained 0 bases not matched to a gene. CDR3 nucleotides: TGTGCCAGCAGTGGACAGGGTGAAAAACTGTTTTTT. This sequence encodes CASSGQGEKLFF.

V and J are TRBV6-2 or TRBV6-3 and TRBJ2-3; D is possibly TRBD2 (7 bases). This CDR3 region has 19 residues. Germline V lookup: CDR1 MNHEY, CDR2 SVGEGT. Trimming removed 0 bases from V and 2 bases from J, with 21 bases in between. CDR3 region: CASSYSGSLRGGNTDTQYF. In nucleotides, the CDR3 is TGTGCCAGCAGTTACTCAGGGAGTCTTCGCGGGGGCAACACAGATACGCAGTATTTT.